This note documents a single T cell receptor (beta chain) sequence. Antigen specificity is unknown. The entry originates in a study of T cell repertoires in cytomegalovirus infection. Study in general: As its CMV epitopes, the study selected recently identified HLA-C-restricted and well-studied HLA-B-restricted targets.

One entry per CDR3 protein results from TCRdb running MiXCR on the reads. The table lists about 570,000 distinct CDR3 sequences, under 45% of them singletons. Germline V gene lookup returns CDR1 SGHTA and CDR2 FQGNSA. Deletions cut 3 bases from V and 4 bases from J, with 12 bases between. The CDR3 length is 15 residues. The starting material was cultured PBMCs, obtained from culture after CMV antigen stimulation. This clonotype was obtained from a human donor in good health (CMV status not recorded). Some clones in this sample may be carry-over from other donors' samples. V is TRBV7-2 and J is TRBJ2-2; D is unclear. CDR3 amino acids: CASSFPFRSTGELFF. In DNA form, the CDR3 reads TGTGCCAGCAGCTTCCCCTTCAGGTCCACCGGGGAGCTGTTTTTT.